This is a list of T cell receptor beta chains from one sample in a study of vaccination and CD4 T cells after COVID-19. These TCRs are of unknown antigen specificity. MiXCR, run by TCRdb on the PCR reads, gives a single entry per CDR3 protein. This table holds about 8,600 distinct CDR3 sequences, roughly 52% found once. Source material: CD4+ T cells from blood, cultured in vitro. The receptors were sampled from a human donor in good health. The CDR3 runs from the conserved cysteine through the conserved F or W. Fields, in order: J gene, V gene, D gene, clone size, CDR3 length, CDR3 DNA, CDR3 protein. D genes are given only for firm matches. Size is stated for part of the rows, as once, few or many counts, or as a class when the clone is expanded.

j_gene: TRBJ2-1; v_gene: TRBV5-8; d_gene: .; abundance: .; len: 13; CDR3nt: TGTGCCAGCAGCTTGCTGGGTAAGAATGAGCAGTTCTTC; CDR3aa: CASSLLGKNEQFF
j_gene: TRBJ2-7; v_gene: TRBV7-9; d_gene: .; abundance: .; len: 15; CDR3nt: TGTGCCAGCAGCTTAGGAGTGGGGACCACCTACGAGCAGTACTTC; CDR3aa: CASSLGVGTTYEQYF
j_gene: TRBJ2-1; v_gene: TRBV6-2/TRBV6-3; d_gene: .; abundance: .; len: 14; CDR3nt: TGTGCCAGCAATCTCATCGGTGAGAGGAATGAGCAGTTCTTC; CDR3aa: CASNLIGERNEQFF
j_gene: TRBJ1-2; v_gene: TRBV6-1; d_gene: TRBD1; abundance: .; len: 16; CDR3nt: TGTGCCAGCAGTCGAAGTCCCCAGGGGGCGACCTATGGCTACACCTTC; CDR3aa: CASSRSPQGATYGYTF
j_gene: TRBJ1-1; v_gene: TRBV20-1; d_gene: TRBD1; abundance: .; len: 11; CDR3nt: TGCAGTGTCAGGGGGTACACTGAAGCTTTCTTT; CDR3aa: CSVRGYTEAFF
j_gene: TRBJ1-1; v_gene: TRBV9; d_gene: TRBD1; abundance: .; len: 17; CDR3nt: TGTGCCAGCAGCGGCTACCAGGGGGTGGGGATGAACACTGAAGCTTTCTTT; CDR3aa: CASSGYQGVGMNTEAFF
j_gene: TRBJ1-1; v_gene: TRBV6-2/TRBV6-3; d_gene: .; abundance: .; len: 15; CDR3nt: TGTGCCAGCAGTTACTACTCTTTCGGGGGCACGGAAGCTTTCTTT; CDR3aa: CASSYYSFGGTEAFF
j_gene: TRBJ1-5; v_gene: TRBV6-8; d_gene: .; abundance: .; len: 12; CDR3nt: TGTGCCAGCCCAAAGGGGGATCAGCCCCAGCATTTT; CDR3aa: CASPKGDQPQHF
j_gene: TRBJ1-1; v_gene: TRBV10-1; d_gene: .; abundance: few; len: 13; CDR3nt: TGCGCCAGCAGTGAGTCGACAGAAACTGAAGCTTTCTTT; CDR3aa: CASSESTETEAFF
j_gene: TRBJ1-2; v_gene: TRBV7-9; d_gene: .; abundance: .; len: 14; CDR3nt: TGTGCCAGCAGCAAAGAGGCCCTTGGCTATGGCTACACCTTC; CDR3aa: CASSKEALGYGYTF
j_gene: TRBJ1-1; v_gene: TRBV9; d_gene: .; abundance: .; len: 16; CDR3nt: TGTGCCAGCAGCGTAGCCCCAGCGGACGAGAACACTGAAGCTTTCTTT; CDR3aa: CASSVAPADENTEAFF
j_gene: TRBJ1-1; v_gene: TRBV27; d_gene: TRBD1; abundance: few; len: 12; CDR3nt: TGTGCCAGCAGTTTCAACAGGGGCAAAGCTTTCTTT; CDR3aa: CASSFNRGKAFF
j_gene: TRBJ2-1; v_gene: TRBV7-2; d_gene: .; abundance: .; len: 12; CDR3nt: TGTGCCAGCAGCTTACTTTGGGGTGAGCAGTTCTTC; CDR3aa: CASSLLWGEQFF
j_gene: TRBJ2-3; v_gene: TRBV7-2; d_gene: TRBD2; abundance: once; len: 18; CDR3nt: TGTGCCAGCAGCTCCCGTAGGGTAGCGGGGGGGAACCTCCATACGCAGTATTTT; CDR3aa: CASSSRRVAGGNLHTQYF
j_gene: TRBJ2-3; v_gene: TRBV28; d_gene: .; abundance: .; len: 15; CDR3nt: TGTGCCAGCAGTTTAGAGGGGGGGAGCACAGATACGCAGTATTTT; CDR3aa: CASSLEGGSTDTQYF
j_gene: TRBJ2-1; v_gene: TRBV14; d_gene: TRBD2; abundance: .; len: 14; CDR3nt: TGTGCCAGCAGCCGGACTAGCGGGTACAATGAGCAGTTCTTC; CDR3aa: CASSRTSGYNEQFF
j_gene: TRBJ1-4; v_gene: TRBV7-9; d_gene: TRBD1; abundance: .; len: 15; CDR3nt: TGTGCCAGCAGCAACCCCGGGACAGGGCAGGGAAAACTGTTTTTT; CDR3aa: CASSNPGTGQGKLFF
j_gene: TRBJ1-2; v_gene: TRBV10-3; d_gene: .; abundance: .; len: 13; CDR3nt: TGTGCCATCAGCTCTAGGCAGGGCTATGGCTACACCTTC; CDR3aa: CAISSRQGYGYTF
j_gene: TRBJ2-7; v_gene: TRBV6-1; d_gene: .; abundance: .; len: 15; CDR3nt: TGTGCCAGCTCTTTCTCGGCTGACGCTTCCTACGAGCAGTACTTC; CDR3aa: CASSFSADASYEQYF
j_gene: TRBJ2-1; v_gene: TRBV10-2; d_gene: TRBD2; abundance: .; len: 20; CDR3nt: TGCGCCAGCAGTGAGTCGAAGGGTCTAGCGGGGGGAAGCTCCTACAATGAGCAGTTCTTC; CDR3aa: CASSESKGLAGGSSYNEQFF
j_gene: TRBJ2-7; v_gene: TRBV6-1; d_gene: .; abundance: .; len: 15; CDR3nt: TGTGCCAGCGCTCGAGGGCGCCGGGCGTTGGTGGTGCAGTACTTC; CDR3aa: CASARGRRALVVQYF
j_gene: TRBJ1-4; v_gene: TRBV27; d_gene: .; abundance: .; len: 19; CDR3nt: TGTGCCAGCACTCGCCACCGGCCGGGGGACATGGCAACTAATGAAAAACTGTTTTTT; CDR3aa: CASTRHRPGDMATNEKLFF
j_gene: TRBJ1-2; v_gene: TRBV20-1; d_gene: .; abundance: .; len: 11; CDR3nt: TGCAGTGCTAGAGGCCCAGATGGCTACACCTTC; CDR3aa: CSARGPDGYTF
j_gene: TRBJ2-5; v_gene: TRBV19; d_gene: .; abundance: .; len: 16; CDR3nt: TGTGCCAGTACCACCGGACGAGTGAATTACCAAGAGACCCAGTACTTC; CDR3aa: CASTTGRVNYQETQYF
j_gene: TRBJ2-4; v_gene: TRBV24-1; d_gene: .; abundance: .; len: 13; CDR3nt: TGTGCCATCAACCCCATAGCCAAAAACATTCAGTACTTC; CDR3aa: CAINPIAKNIQYF
j_gene: TRBJ2-7; v_gene: TRBV5-1; d_gene: .; abundance: .; len: 14; CDR3nt: TGCGCCAGCAGCTTGGATCCGGCCTCCTACGAGCAGTACTTC; CDR3aa: CASSLDPASYEQYF
j_gene: TRBJ2-5; v_gene: TRBV7-2; d_gene: .; abundance: .; len: 15; CDR3nt: TGTGCCAGCAGCACGAGCGCGGTGGCCCAAGAGACCCAGTACTTC; CDR3aa: CASSTSAVAQETQYF
j_gene: TRBJ1-6; v_gene: TRBV5-5; d_gene: .; abundance: .; len: 15; CDR3nt: TGTGCCAGCAGCTGGCAGGGCACCTATAATTCACCCCTCCACTTT; CDR3aa: CASSWQGTYNSPLHF
j_gene: TRBJ2-1; v_gene: TRBV6-1; d_gene: .; abundance: .; len: 14; CDR3nt: TGTGCCAGCAGTCGAGTCGGGACGTTGAATGAGCAGTTCTTC; CDR3aa: CASSRVGTLNEQFF
j_gene: TRBJ2-1; v_gene: TRBV7-9; d_gene: .; abundance: .; len: 15; CDR3nt: TGTGCCAGCCAGAGGGCGGAGGGCTCCTACAATGAGCAGTTCTTC; CDR3aa: CASQRAEGSYNEQFF
j_gene: TRBJ1-6; v_gene: TRBV7-2; d_gene: .; abundance: few; len: 17; CDR3nt: TGTGCCAGCAGCGACAAGACGACAGGTATAGGAAATTCACCCCTCCACTTT; CDR3aa: CASSDKTTGIGNSPLHF
j_gene: TRBJ1-1; v_gene: TRBV19; d_gene: .; abundance: .; len: 14; CDR3nt: TGTGCCAGTAGTATTGAGGGGGTGGACACTGAAGCTTTCTTT; CDR3aa: CASSIEGVDTEAFF
j_gene: TRBJ1-5; v_gene: TRBV6-5; d_gene: .; abundance: .; len: 17; CDR3nt: TGTGCCAGCAGTTACTCGATGTCAGACTATAGCAATCAGCCCCAGCATTTT; CDR3aa: CASSYSMSDYSNQPQHF